The 9 T cell receptor beta chains presented below share a single source sample, sequenced in a study of T cells in women clearing cervical HPV infection. Sequenced by immunoSEQ multiplex PCR; TCRdb stores in-frame clones only, minus some. This sample's table reports around 35,000 clones. Material for sequencing was blood buffy coat. The receptors shown here come from a woman between 18 and 69 years old with a cervical HPV16 infection that either progressed to CIN3+ or cleared (not recorded which).

For this clone: The sequenced fragment ends 3 residues before the CDR3 boundary, so the rest is inferred from the germline J gene. The chain employs TRBV5-1 and TRBJ1-2; D not resolved. The CDR3 is made up of 18 amino acids. The V gene lost 4 bases and the J gene lost 4 bases, with 26 bases spanning the gap. Germline CDR1 and CDR2: SGHRS and YFSETQ. CDR3 sequence: CASSPLSDPETKTYGYTF. CDR3 bases read: TGCGCCAGCAGCCCCCTGAGCGATCCGGAGACCAAAACCTATGGC.

In the case of this clone: Coverage ceases 3 residues before the CDR3 finishes, and the germline J gene fills in the end. J is TRBJ1-1 and V is TRBV7-9; TRBD1 is a possible D gene (5 bases). This CDR3 is built from 13 residues. Germline-derived CDR1 and CDR2 are SEHNR and FQNEAQ (reference sequence). The DNA read from the CDR3 is TGTGCCAGCAGTGCTAGCGGGGGGTCGGAA. Amino acid sequence: CASSASGGSE. In full, the CDR3 is CASSASGGSEAFF.

Concerning this clone itself: The missing CDR3 end, 3 residues past where the read stops, is filled in from the germline J gene. This chain joins TRBV18 and TRBJ2-7; D is unresolved. V lost 2 bases and J lost 3, with 8 bases in between. The length of the CDR3 is 13 residues. Germline CDR1 is KGHSH and CDR2 is LQKENI. The CDR3: CASSPLTNYEQYF. Incomplete CDR3 DNA: TGTGCCAGCTCACCATTAACAAACTACGAG. The variable domain in full, with the rest retrieved from reference TRBV18 and TRBJ2-7, is NAGVMQNPRHLVRRRGQEARLRCSPMKGHSHVYWYRQLPEEGLKFMVYLQKENIIDESGMPKERFSAEFPKEGPSILRIQQVVRGDSAAYFCASSPLTNYEQYFGPGTRLTVT.

A note on this clone: Read data end 3 residues before the CDR3 end; the end is taken from the germline J gene. The chain employs TRBV14 and TRBJ2-6; a weak D match, TRBD1 (5 bases). The CDR3 loop spans 19 amino acids. The V and J ends lost 0 bases and 0 bases respectively, with 15 bases between them. CDR1 and CDR2 (germline): SGHDN, FVKESK. CDR3 bases read: TGTGCCAGCAGCCAAGACACGTACAGGTCTCGCTCTGGGGCCAACGTC. Translation gives CASSQDTYRSRSGANV. The entire CDR3 reads CASSQDTYRSRSGANVLTF.

Comment on this clone: The read terminates 3 residues ahead of where the CDR3 ends, so the germline J gene completes it. The chain couples TRBV4-1 to TRBJ2-5; 7 nucleotides align to TRBD2. This CDR3 has 15 amino acids. Unmatched junction bases numbered 6, after V lost 1 base and J lost 4 bases. Per germline, CDR1 MGHRA and CDR2 YSYEKL. The CDR3 region is CASSQVGLAVETQYF. The DNA read from the CDR3 is TGCGCCAGCAGCCAAGTAGGCCTAGCGGTAGAGACC.

On this clone: Coverage ceases 3 residues before the CDR3 finishes, and the germline J gene fills in the end. The rearrangement links TRBV18 to TRBJ2-5, with a weak D call TRBD2 (6 bases). The length of the CDR3 is 15 residues. Trimming removed 3 bases from V and 5 bases from J, with 16 bases in between. Germline V gene sequence: CDR1 KGHSH, CDR2 LQKENI. The sequenced CDR3 bases are TGTGCCAGCTCACCCTCAGCGGGCCCTGGGGAGACC. Translating it yields CASSPSAGPGET. The whole CDR3 is CASSPSAGPGETQYF.

CDR3 sequence reads: CASSLFPKGSGADTQYF. The sequenced CDR3 bases are TGTGCCAGCAGTTTATTCCCCAAGGGCTCCGGAGCAGATACG. V usage is TRBV28 and J usage is TRBJ2-3; no definite D call. The read gets to within 3 residues of the CDR3 end, and the germline J gene fills in the rest. This CDR3 comprises 17 residues. The germline CDR1 and CDR2 sequences are MDHEN and SYDVKM. Trimming shortened V by 1 base and J by 4 bases, and 18 bases separated the two germline ends.

With respect to this clone: The CDR3 end is not reached by the read, which stops 3 residues before it; the germline J gene fills it in. The chain combines TRBV11-2 with TRBJ2-2, with TRBD1 matching over 7 bases. This CDR3 contains 14 residues. V was clipped by 5 bases and J by 5 bases; unmatched bases: 5. Per germline, CDR1 SGHAT and CDR2 FQNNGV. CDR3 protein: CASSRDSLTGELFF. The CDR3 DNA, read in part, is TGTGCCAGCAGCCGGGACAGTTTGACCGGGGAG.

For this clone: The read ends 3 residues before the CDR3 terminus; that terminus is restored from the germline J gene. The genes are TRBV7-2 and TRBJ1-1, with no clear D. The V end was cut by 3 bases, the J end by 4 bases, with 12 bases between. This CDR3 comprises 14 residues. Germline V gene sequence: CDR1 SGHTA, CDR2 FQGNSA. CDR3 bases read: TGTGCCAGCAGCTTCCTTGGCCTGGTCACTGAA. Protein product: CASSFLGLVTE. The entire CDR3 is CASSFLGLVTEAFF. The variable domain in full, with the rest retrieved from reference TRBV7-2 and TRBJ1-1, is GAGVSQSPSNKVTEKGKDVELRCDPISGHTALYWYRQSLGQGLEFLIYFQGNSAPDKSGLPSDRFSAERTGGSVSTLTIQRTQQEDSAVYLCASSFLGLVTEAFFGQGTRLTVV.